Below are 14 T cell receptor beta chains sequenced from a single sample in a study of blood T cell repertoires in COVID-19. This table comes from immunoSEQ multiplex PCR, and its TCRdb copy is limited to in-frame clones, with some not included. Here the sample spans 130,000 to 150,000 clones, approximately 90% being singletons. Sequences were obtained from PBMCs or T cells enriched from blood (not recorded which). These receptors were collected from a woman in her thirties or forties who had been exposed to COVID-19.

This chain joins TRBV19 and TRBJ1-1; 9 bases are shared with TRBD1. CDR1 is LNHDA and CDR2 is SQIVND in the germline V gene (reference sequence). The CDR3 extends over 13 amino acids. V lost 7 bases, J lost 6 bases, and 6 bases stayed unmatched. As DNA, the CDR3 is TGTGCCAGTATTGGGAGACAGGGGGCTGAAGCTTTCTTT. This encodes CASIGRQGAEAFF.

This chain uses TRBV11-2 with TRBJ2-2, with D perhaps TRBD1 (5 bases). There are 15 residues in the CDR3. Germline lookup yields CDR1 SGHAT and CDR2 FQNNGV. V was pared by 1 base and J by 5 bases, with 11 bases between. The CDR3, as DNA: TGTGCCAGCAGCTTAGTAGTTCAGGGAACCGGGGAGCTGTTTTTT. It specifies CASSLVVQGTGELFF.

This chain joins TRBV23-1 and TRBJ2-7; 7 nucleotides agree with TRBD1. TRBV23-1 is flagged as an ORF with uncertain function. This CDR3 contains 14 residues. The V and J ends lost 3 bases and 6 bases, in that order; junction bases with no gene match: 8. The CDR3 coding sequence is TGCGCCAGCAGTCAGCAATACGACAGGGTCGAGCAGTACTTC. Its translation is CASSQQYDRVEQYF.

The rearrangement uses TRBV10-2 and TRBJ1-5; D possibly corresponds to TRBD1 (5 bases). Germline V lookup: CDR1 WSHSY, CDR2 SAAADI. V lost 10 bases and J 1 base, leaving 14 bases between the germline ends. This CDR3 is 14 amino acids long. The CDR3 region is CATLEAGSNQPQHF. CDR3 coding DNA: TGCGCCACCCTCGAGGCAGGGAGCAATCAGCCCCAGCATTTT.

The V gene is TRBV29-1, the J gene TRBJ1-2, with D possibly matching TRBD1 (5 bases). The CDR3 consists of 11 residues. Trimming took 7 bases from V and 8 from J, leaving 14 bases between them. Looked up from germline, CDR1 is SQVTM and CDR2 is ANQGSEA. This CDR3 reads CSAYQGRGYTF. CDR3 in DNA: TGCAGCGCCTACCAGGGTCGCGGCTACACCTTC.

The chain joins TRBV6-2 or TRBV6-3 to TRBJ2-7; D not resolved. The V gene's germline CDR1 is MNHEY and CDR2 SVGEGT. This CDR3 has 15 amino acids. V lost 4 bases to trimming and J lost 2 bases, with 15 bases between them. CDR3 sequence reads: CASSSPHRVTYEQYF. CDR3 coding DNA: TGTGCCAGCAGTTCCCCCCACAGAGTTACCTACGAGCAGTACTTC.

This rearrangement joins TRBV5-4 to TRBJ2-3; TRBD2 might be the D (5 bases). This CDR3 is 15 amino acids long. V lost 0 bases and J lost 6, with 14 bases in between. Germline assignment: CDR1 SGHNT and CDR2 YYREEE (reference sequence). CDR3 protein: CASSLDLASRDTQYF. The CDR3 coding sequence is TGTGCCAGCAGCTTGGATTTGGCTAGCCGCGATACGCAGTATTTT. The full variable domain, completed using reference TRBV5-4 and TRBJ2-3, is ETGVTQSPTHLIKTRGQQVTLRCSSQSGHNTVSWYQQALGQGPQFIFQYYREEENGRGNFPPRFSGLQFPNYSSELNVNALELDDSALYLCASSLDLASRDTQYFGPGTRLTVL.

The chain links TRBV7-9 to TRBJ2-7; 10 nucleotides align to TRBD1. CDR1 SEHNR and CDR2 FQNEAQ come from the germline V gene (reference sequence). The CDR3 runs 19 residues. With 4 bases clipped from V and 3 bases from J, the junction kept 18 bases outside the gene matches. CDR3: CASSWGIKFSGTGDYEQYF. CDR3 DNA sequence: TGTGCCAGCAGCTGGGGGATTAAATTTTCCGGGACAGGGGACTACGAGCAGTACTTC.

This clone has a handful of counts. The chain's CDR3 is CASSLGAGSDGELFF. In DNA, the CDR3 is TGTGCCAGCAGCTTGGGGGCGGGATCGGACGGGGAGCTGTTTTTT. The chain links TRBV5-4 to TRBJ2-2; D might be TRBD2 (6 bases). Trimming removed 0 bases at V and 7 bases at J, with 13 bases between. The CDR3 runs to 15 residues. The germline V gene encodes CDR1 SGHNT and CDR2 YYREEE (reference sequence).

The sample holds one count of this clone. The rearrangement joins TRBV5-1 to TRBJ1-1; D remains unclear. This CDR3 spans 14 amino acids. Germline V CDR1 and CDR2: SGHRS, YFSETQ. Trimming removed 4 bases from V and 11 bases from J, with 21 bases in between. In nucleotides, the CDR3 is TGCGCCAGCAGCGGGTTCGAGGGTGGAAGTTCGGCTTTCTTT. The encoded protein is CASSGFEGGSSAFF. The full variable domain, its missing parts supplied by reference TRBV5-1 and TRBJ1-1, is KAGVTQTPRYLIKTRGQQVTLSCSPISGHRSVSWYQQTPGQGLQFLFEYFSETQRNKGNFPGRFSGRQFSNSRSEMNVSTLELGDSALYLCASSGFEGGSSAFFGQGTRLTVV.

V gene TRBV15 combines with J gene TRBJ1-5; the D is unclear. CDR1 and CDR2 from the germline V gene are LNHNV and YYDKDF (reference sequence). Trimming stripped 2 bases from V and 8 bases from J, with 10 bases between. This CDR3 has 13 amino acids. Here the CDR3 reads CATSRSGREPQHF. The CDR3 DNA sequence: TGTGCCACCAGCAGATCTGGGAGGGAGCCCCAGCATTTT. Based on the CDR3 plus reference TRBV15 and TRBJ1-5, the full variable domain is DAMVIQNPRYQVTQFGKPVTLSCSQTLNHNVMYWYQQKSSQAPKLLFHYYDKDFNNEADTPDNFQSRRPNTSFCFLDIRSPGLGDTAMYLCATSRSGREPQHFGDGTRLSIL.

The V gene is TRBV11-2, the J gene TRBJ2-5, with 7 bases identical to TRBD2. V dropped 5 bases and J dropped 5; count of bases not matched to a gene: 11. The CDR3 extends over 15 amino acids. Germline V gene data show CDR1 as SGHAT and CDR2 as FQNNGV. DNA of the CDR3: TGTGCCAGCAGCCAGCGGGACGCTGAATGGGAGACCCAGTACTTC. Protein sequence: CASSQRDAEWETQYF.

Here the CDR3 reads CASSFRDQHF. As DNA, the CDR3 is TGTGCCAGCAGTTTCCGGGACCAGCATTTT. This chain connects TRBV28 to TRBJ1-5; no clear D. V was shortened by 3 bases and J by 12 bases, with 6 bases between the two germline ends. The CDR3 length is 10 residues. Looked up from germline, CDR1 is MDHEN and CDR2 is SYDVKM.

The genes are TRBV5-4 and TRBJ2-5; the match to TRBD2 covers 8 bases. V shed 1 base, J shed 5 bases, and the junction held 7 bases outside the gene matches. Germline V gene lookup returns CDR1 SGHNT and CDR2 YYREEE (reference sequence). This CDR3 spans 15 amino acids. The CDR3 DNA sequence: TGTGCCAGCAGCTTGCAGCGGGAGAGTGGGGAGACCCAGTACTTC. Translating gives CASSLQRESGETQYF.